This T cell receptor beta chain was sequenced in a study of read filtering for tumor transcriptome and immune sequencing. About the research overall: Roughly 8 patients were R-ISS I, 16 were R-ISS II, 6 or 7 were R-ISS III. Transcriptome libraries were built from DNase-treated RNA.

The CDR3 sequence is 12 residues long. V was trimmed by 8 bases and J by 10 bases, leaving 15 bases between them. Germline CDR1 MNHNS, CDR2 SASEGT. The library was built from around 400 ng RNA with molecular barcoded adaptors for alpha/delta and beta/gamma chains. TCRdb fed the reads into MiXCR, producing one record per CDR3 protein. The data show 20,000 to 25,000 distinct CDR3 sequences, approximately 15% seen once. Study-wide results and caveats: Even smaller IR-seq throughput identified most shared clonotypes. Without single-read clonotypes, shared clonotype proportions correlated more between IR-seq and RNA-seq.

This clonotype was recorded at least ten times. Its antigen is undetermined. The TCR was taken from a donor over 35 with multiple myeloma. Sequences were obtained from a population of CD138-negative cells sorted from bone marrow. The chain has TRBV6-1 and TRBJ1-5, with D perhaps matching TRBD1 (5 bases). CDR3 bases: TGTGCCAGCGGGGCTGACAGCGTTCCCCAGCATTTT. Amino acids: CASGADSVPQHF.